The 18 T cell receptor beta chains presented below share a single source sample, sequenced in a study of OX40 agonist ivuxolimab in advanced cancers. Measured with immunoSEQ multiplex PCR; TCRdb has only the in-frame clones, and not every one. The sample consists of some 57,000 clones, 70% to 90% of them appearing once. The specimen was CD4+ or CD8+ T cells sorted from blood, collected in a trial of the OX40 agonist ivuxolimab. The source is an adult with an advanced solid tumor such as melanoma, head and neck, liver or kidney cancer.

The gene calls are TRBV6-1 and TRBJ2-1; 7 bases fit TRBD2. The germline V gene encodes CDR1 MNHNS and CDR2 SASEGT. The CDR3 loop spans 13 amino acids. The junction had 7 bases not matched to a gene; V was cut back by 10 bases and J by 4 bases. In DNA, the CDR3 is TGTGCCACCGGGACTAATCCTTACAATGAGCAGTTCTTC. Translation: CATGTNPYNEQFF.

This chain uses TRBV9 with TRBJ2-3, with 8 bases lining up with TRBD2. This CDR3 has 14 amino acids. CDR1 is SGDLS and CDR2 is YYNGEE in the germline V gene. Trimming removed 7 bases from V and 6 bases from J; junction bases left unmatched: 10. The CDR3 bases are TGTGCCAGCGCCGCCGGACTAGCTTACGATACGCAGTATTTT. This translates into CASAAGLAYDTQYF.

This chain joins TRBV14 and TRBJ2-3; D remains ambiguous. CDR1 is SGHDN, CDR2 FVKESK, per germline. The CDR3 is 14 amino acids. V shed 2 bases and J shed 2 bases, with 8 bases lying between them. CDR3 DNA sequence: TGTGCCAGCAGCCAAAGGCCCTTCACAGATACGCAGTATTTT. Translated, it gives CASSQRPFTDTQYF.

This chain connects TRBV18 to TRBJ1-5; 7 bases are a match to TRBD1. Germline V CDR1 and CDR2: KGHSH, LQKENI. The CDR3 runs 13 residues. V shed 8 bases and J 3 bases; nucleotides not matched to a gene: 4. CDR3 residues: CASTTGDNQPQHF. In nucleotides, the CDR3 is TGTGCCAGCACCACAGGGGACAATCAGCCCCAGCATTTT.

CDR3 in amino acids: CASRLGQGAAYEQYF. The CDR3 bases are TGTGCCAGCAGACTGGGACAGGGGGCGGCCTACGAGCAGTACTTC. The J gene is TRBJ2-7, the V gene TRBV7-8; 12 nucleotides agree with TRBD1. The J segment lost 2 bases and the V segment lost 6 bases, leaving 5 bases of the junction unmatched. The CDR3 is made up of 15 amino acids. Germline values: CDR1 SGHVS, CDR2 FQNEAQ.

V gene TRBV2 combines with J gene TRBJ1-2; D gene unclear. Between the trimmed V and J ends, which lost 3 bases and 0 bases, there was a span of 11 bases. CDR3 length: 15 amino acids. Germline CDR1 reads SNHLY; CDR2 reads FYNNEI. The CDR3 region has the DNA TGTGCCAGCAGTGAGAACGGACTAGCTAACTATGGCTACACCTTC. Translated: CASSENGLANYGYTF.

On this clone itself: This sample includes further DNA sequences coding for the same CDR3. This sequence joins TRBV7-2 and TRBJ1-2; D uncertain. The V end was cut by 3 bases, the J end by 3 bases, with 8 bases between. The length of the CDR3 is 13 residues. Per the germline V gene, CDR1 is SGHTA and CDR2 is FQGNSA. DNA of the CDR3: TGTGCCAGCAGCTTGGAGAATTACTATGGCTACACCTTC. As protein: CASSLENYYGYTF.

The V and J genes are TRBV18 and TRBJ2-2; 7 bases fit TRBD2. This CDR3 contains 15 residues. Unmatched junction bases numbered 6, after V lost 3 bases and J lost 5 bases. Germline CDR1 and CDR2: KGHSH and LQKENI. CDR3 coding DNA: TGTGCCAGCTCACCGGCGGGAGTTCAAACCGGGGAGCTGTTTTTT. This gives the protein CASSPAGVQTGELFF.

V gene TRBV28 combines with J gene TRBJ2-5, with 10 bases fitting TRBD1. The CDR3 runs 19 residues. V lost 5 bases, J lost 0 bases, and 15 bases stayed unmatched. Per germline, CDR1 MDHEN and CDR2 SYDVKM. The CDR3 DNA is TGTGCCAGCAGTCTAATCGACAGGGGGCGCAGGGGATACCAAGAGACCCAGTACTTC. Translating gives CASSLIDRGRRGYQETQYF.

This chain connects TRBV2 to TRBJ2-5; TRBD2 matches at 7 bases. Per germline, CDR1 SNHLY and CDR2 FYNNEI. The CDR3 consists of 12 residues. V lost 2 bases, J lost 9 bases, and 3 bases stayed unmatched. CDR3 region: CASSEQGGSQYF. The CDR3 nucleotides are TGTGCCAGCAGTGAACAGGGAGGGTCCCAGTACTTC.

The chain is built from TRBV6-1 and TRBJ2-7; D could derive from TRBD1 or TRBD2 (5 bases each). Germline values: CDR1 MNHNS, CDR2 SASEGT. The CDR3 is 13 residues long. Deletions cut 3 bases from V and 7 bases from J, with 13 bases between. The DNA of the CDR3 is TGTGCCAGCAGTGAGGCCCCTGGGGGAGAGCAGTACTTC. Translation: CASSEAPGGEQYF.

The V and J genes are TRBV2 and TRBJ2-2; D may be TRBD1 (5 bases). This CDR3 contains 15 residues. Trimming cost V 2 bases and J 3 bases, with 10 bases left between them. Germline loops: CDR1 SNHLY, CDR2 FYNNEI. CDR3 bases: TGTGCCAGCAGTGAATCACAGGCTGACACCGGGGAGCTGTTTTTT. The encoded protein is CASSESQADTGELFF.

This chain joins TRBV2 and TRBJ1-6; a possible D gene is TRBD1 (6 bases). The V end lost 7 bases, the J end lost 0 bases, and 10 bases lay between the germline ends. The CDR3 is 15 amino acids. Germline V CDR1 and CDR2: SNHLY, FYNNEI. The CDR3, as DNA: TGTGCCAGCACCCCGGACAGCTCCTATAATTCACCCCTCCACTTT. Translated, it gives CASTPDSSYNSPLHF.

The rearrangement uses TRBV28 and TRBJ1-2, with D perhaps TRBD1 (5 bases). Germline values: CDR1 MDHEN, CDR2 SYDVKM. The CDR3 is 13 amino acids. V was shortened by 6 bases and J by 3 bases, with 11 bases between the two germline ends. This chain's CDR3 is CASSLGTDYGYTF. CDR3 in DNA: TGTGCCAGCAGCCTCGGGACGGACTATGGCTACACCTTC.

The genes are TRBV5-1 and TRBJ1-6, with D tentatively TRBD1 (6 bases). Germline V gives CDR1 SGHRS, CDR2 YFSETQ. V was clipped by 4 bases and J by 9 bases, with 17 bases between them. The CDR3 loop spans 15 amino acids. The CDR3 DNA is TGCGCCAGCAGCCCTACCCCCGGGGGCGCTTCACCCCTCCACTTT. Its protein product is CASSPTPGGASPLHF.

V and J are TRBV2 and TRBJ1-1, with D uncertain. Between the trimmed V and J ends, which lost 4 bases and 7 bases, there was a span of 13 bases. Germline V gives CDR1 SNHLY, CDR2 FYNNEI. CDR3 length: 13 residues. The CDR3 DNA is TGTGCCAGCAGTGGTCTCGGGCGGGGTGAAGCTTTCTTT. This codes for CASSGLGRGEAFF.

CDR3 in DNA: TGTGCCAGCAGCCGAGCCCTCCCGGGGTTGGACACTGAAGCTTTCTTT. This sequence encodes CASSRALPGLDTEAFF. The chain recombines TRBV5-4 with TRBJ1-1; D remains ambiguous. The CDR3 loop spans 16 amino acids. Deletions cut 4 bases from V and 3 bases from J, with 19 bases between. Germline V gene lookup returns CDR1 SGHNT and CDR2 YYREEE (reference sequence).

The chain carries TRBV28 and TRBJ1-6, with 9 positions matching TRBD1. Unmatched junction bases numbered 7, after V lost 2 bases and J lost 5 bases. CDR3 size: 17 residues. Germline V gives CDR1 MDHEN, CDR2 SYDVKM. CDR3 sequence reads: CASSLNPGTGNNSPLHF. CDR3 DNA: TGTGCCAGCAGTTTAAACCCCGGGACAGGGAATAATTCACCCCTCCACTTT.